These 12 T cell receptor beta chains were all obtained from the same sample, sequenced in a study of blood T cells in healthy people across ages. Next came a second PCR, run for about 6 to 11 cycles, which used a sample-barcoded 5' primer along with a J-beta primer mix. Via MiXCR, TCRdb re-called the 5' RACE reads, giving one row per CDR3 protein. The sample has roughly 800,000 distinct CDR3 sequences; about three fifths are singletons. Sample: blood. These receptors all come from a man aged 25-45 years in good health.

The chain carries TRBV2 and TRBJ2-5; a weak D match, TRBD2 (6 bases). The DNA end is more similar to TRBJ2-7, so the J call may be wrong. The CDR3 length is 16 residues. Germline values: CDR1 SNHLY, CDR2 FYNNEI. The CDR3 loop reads CASSEALRVGSYEQYF. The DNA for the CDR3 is TGTGCCAGCAGTGAAGCGCTTCGGGTCGGGAGCTACGAGCAGTACTTC.

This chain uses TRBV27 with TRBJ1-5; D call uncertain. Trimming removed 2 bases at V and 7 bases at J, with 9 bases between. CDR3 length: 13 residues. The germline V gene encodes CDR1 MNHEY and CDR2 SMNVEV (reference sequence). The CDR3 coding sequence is TGTGCCAGCAGTTTAGGGGTTGCCCAGCCCCAGCATTTT. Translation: CASSLGVAQPQHF.

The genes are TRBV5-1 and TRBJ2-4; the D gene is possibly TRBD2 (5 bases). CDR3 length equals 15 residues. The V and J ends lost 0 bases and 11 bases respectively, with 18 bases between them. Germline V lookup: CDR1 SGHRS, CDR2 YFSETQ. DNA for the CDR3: TGCGCCAGCAGCTTGGAGGGAGAGCCAAAAACATTTCAGTACTTC. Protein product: CASSLEGEPKTFQYF.

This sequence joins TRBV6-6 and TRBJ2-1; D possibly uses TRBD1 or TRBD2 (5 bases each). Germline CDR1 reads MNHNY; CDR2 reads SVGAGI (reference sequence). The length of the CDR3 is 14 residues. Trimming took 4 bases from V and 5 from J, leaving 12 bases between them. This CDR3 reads CASSSGPVHNEQFF. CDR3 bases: TGTGCCAGCAGTTCGGGACCTGTGCACAATGAGCAGTTCTTC.

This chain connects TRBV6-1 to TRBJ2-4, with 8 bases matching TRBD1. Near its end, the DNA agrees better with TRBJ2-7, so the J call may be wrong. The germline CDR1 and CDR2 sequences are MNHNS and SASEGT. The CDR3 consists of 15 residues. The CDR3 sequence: CASTEGGQVTYEQYF. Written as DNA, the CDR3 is TGTGCCAGCACCGAGGGGGGACAGGTGACCTACGAGCAGTACTTC.

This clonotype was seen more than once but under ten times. The CDR3 is CASSQASSGIFYEQYF. CDR3 nucleotides: TGCGCCAGCAGCCAAGCGTCTAGCGGGATTTTCTACGAGCAGTACTTC. V gene TRBV4-3 combines with J gene TRBJ2-7; 9 nucleotides agree with TRBD2. The CDR3 is 16 amino acids. With 1 base clipped from V and 3 bases from J, the junction kept 7 bases outside the gene matches. Per germline, CDR1 LGHNA and CDR2 YSLEER.

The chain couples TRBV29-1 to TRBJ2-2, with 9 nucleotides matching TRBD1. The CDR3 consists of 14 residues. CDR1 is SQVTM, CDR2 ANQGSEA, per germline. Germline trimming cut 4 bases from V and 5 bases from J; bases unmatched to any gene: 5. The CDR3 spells CSVAETGGTGELFF. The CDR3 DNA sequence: TGCAGCGTTGCCGAGACAGGGGGGACCGGGGAGCTGTTTTTT.

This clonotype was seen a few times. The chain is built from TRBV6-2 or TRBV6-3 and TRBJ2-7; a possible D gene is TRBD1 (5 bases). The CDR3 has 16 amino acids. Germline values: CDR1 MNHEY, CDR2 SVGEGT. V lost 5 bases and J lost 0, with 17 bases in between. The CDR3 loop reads CASSDRTRGFSYEQYF. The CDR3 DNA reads TGTGCCAGCAGTGATAGAACAAGGGGTTTCTCCTACGAGCAGTACTTC.

The CDR3 region has the DNA TGCAGCGTCGTCCGGGACATAAGCCAAGAGACCCAGTACTTC. It yields the protein CSVVRDISQETQYF. The chain couples TRBV29-1 to TRBJ2-5, with D perhaps TRBD1 (6 bases). Trimming took off 6 bases at V and 1 base at J, with 15 bases between the two ends. CDR3 size: 14 residues. Germline V gene lookup returns CDR1 SQVTM and CDR2 ANQGSEA. Complete variable domain (other parts from reference TRBV29-1 and TRBJ2-5): SAVISQKPSRDICQRGTSLTIQCQVDSQVTMMFWYRQQPGQSLTLIATANQGSEATYESGFVIDKFPISRPNLTFSTLTVSNMSPEDSSIYLCSVVRDISQETQYFGPGTRLLVL.

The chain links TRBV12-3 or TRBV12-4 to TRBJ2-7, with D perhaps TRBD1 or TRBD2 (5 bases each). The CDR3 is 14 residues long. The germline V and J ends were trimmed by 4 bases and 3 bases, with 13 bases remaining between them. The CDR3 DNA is TGTGCCAGCAGTTCACCGGGACGCAGCTACGAGCAGTACTTC. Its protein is CASSSPGRSYEQYF.

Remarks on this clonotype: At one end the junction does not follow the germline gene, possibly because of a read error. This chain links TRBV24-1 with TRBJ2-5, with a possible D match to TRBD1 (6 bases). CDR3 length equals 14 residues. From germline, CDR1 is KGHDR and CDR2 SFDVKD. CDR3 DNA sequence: TGTGCCACCAGTGATCCCGCCAGGGGAGAGGCCCAGTACTTC. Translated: CATSDPARGEAQYF.

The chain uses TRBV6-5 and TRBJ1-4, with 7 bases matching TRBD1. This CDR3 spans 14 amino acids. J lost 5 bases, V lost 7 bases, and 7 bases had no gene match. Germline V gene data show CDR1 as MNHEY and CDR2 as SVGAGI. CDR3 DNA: TGTGCCAGCACCATTGGCAGGGGGAATGAAAAACTGTTTTTT. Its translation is CASTIGRGNEKLFF.